The clone carrying this T cell receptor (beta chain) showed up just a few times. The sample originates from a study of human T cells and chemical hapten exposure. About the research overall: Investigators sensitized around 2 cm by around 2 cm of upper inner arm skin with 2% DPC.

TCRdb ran MiXCR on the RACE reads and lists one entry per CDR3 protein. Of approximately 400,000 distinct CDR3 sequences listed, 4% to 5.5% were seen once; the top ten hold 2% to 2.5%. CDR3 length: 15 amino acids. V lost 0 bases and J lost 4; bases outside the gene matches: 3. From germline, CDR1 is SGHTA and CDR2 FQGTGA. Time point described: patch test 1, 2 weeks after DPC sensitization. The treatment here: therapeutic diphenylcyclopropenone sensitization with weekly scalp DPC. The starting material, unfractionated whole blood, was used for total RNA extraction. The sample was whole blood, taken in connection with sensitization to the hapten diphenylcyclopropenone (DPC). The rearrangement uses TRBV7-3 and TRBJ1-1, with 9 bases matching TRBD1. The receptor was isolated from a woman between 45 and 65 years old with alopecia areata. Some clones in this sample may be carry-over from other donors' samples. As DNA, the CDR3 is TGTGCCAGCAGCTTAACCGGGACAGGGCGCACTGAAGCTTTCTTT. This encodes CASSLTGTGRTEAFF.